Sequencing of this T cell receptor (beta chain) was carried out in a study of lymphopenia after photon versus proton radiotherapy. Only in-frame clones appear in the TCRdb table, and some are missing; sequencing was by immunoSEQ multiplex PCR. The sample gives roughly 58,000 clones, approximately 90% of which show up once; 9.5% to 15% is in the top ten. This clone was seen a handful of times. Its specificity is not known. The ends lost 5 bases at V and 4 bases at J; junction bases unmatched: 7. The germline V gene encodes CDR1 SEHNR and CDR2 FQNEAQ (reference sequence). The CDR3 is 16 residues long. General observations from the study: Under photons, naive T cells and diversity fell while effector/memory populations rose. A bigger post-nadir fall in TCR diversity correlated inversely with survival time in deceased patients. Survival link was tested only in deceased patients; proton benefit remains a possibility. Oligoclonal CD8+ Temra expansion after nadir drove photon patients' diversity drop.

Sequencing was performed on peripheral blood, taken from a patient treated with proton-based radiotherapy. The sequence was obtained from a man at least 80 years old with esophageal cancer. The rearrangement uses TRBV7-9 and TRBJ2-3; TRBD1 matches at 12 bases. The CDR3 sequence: CASSRDRGPKSDTQYF. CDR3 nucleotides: TGTGCCAGCAGCCGGGACAGGGGGCCAAAGTCAGATACGCAGTATTTT.